This TCR beta chain originates from a study of blood T cells in healthy people across ages. Whole-study context: Per two T cells, about one barcoded beta molecule was captured through template switching.

The second PCR ran roughly 7 to 12 cycles with a sample-barcoded 5' primer and J-beta primers. TCRdb ran MiXCR on the 5' RACE reads and lists one entry per CDR3 protein. The sample lists roughly 1.4 million distinct CDR3 sequences, approximately 59% occurring once. The CDR3 spans 13 residues. Trimming pared 2 bases from V and 5 bases from J, leaving 8 bases between. The germline CDR1 and CDR2 sequences are SGHRS and YFSETQ. V gene TRBV5-1 combines with J gene TRBJ2-1; no clear D gene. Sequencing used blood. The source is a man younger than 35 in good health. Written as DNA, the CDR3 is TGCGCCAGCAGCTTCCCCAGACACAATGAGCAGTTCTTC. Translating it yields CASSFPRHNEQFF.